This T cell receptor beta chain was sequenced in a study of cytotoxic CD8 clonotypes in ibrutinib-treated CLL. CDR1 is SQVTM and CDR2 is ANQGSEA in the germline V gene. This CDR3 has 13 amino acids. J lost 4 bases, V lost 3 bases, and 5 bases had no gene match. The repertoire was sequenced with immunoSEQ multiplex PCR; TCRdb's copy has only in-frame clones and lacks some. In the table there are about 160,000 clones, 70% to 90% of which are singletons. The source of this sequence is a human donor with chronic lymphocytic leukemia. The chain combines TRBV29-1 with TRBJ2-7; 8 nucleotides align to TRBD2. Here the sequenced sample was PBMCs, taken at disease progression, from a patient treated with ibrutinib. The CDR3 region has the DNA TGCAGCGTTGAGGCCCCGGGAGGGTACGAGCAGTACTTC. It specifies CSVEAPGGYEQYF.